This T cell receptor (beta chain) was identified in a study of T cells after yellow fever vaccination. The overall study: Fractions containing few cells were prepared with SMART-Seq v4 Ultra Low Input.

Germline V CDR1 and CDR2: LGHDT, YNNKEL (reference sequence). With V trimmed by 4 bases and J by 3 bases, 6 bases remained unmatched. CDR3 length: 15 amino acids. As TCR cDNA was made by 5'RACE template switching, a universal primer site and UMIs were added. TCRdb fed the 5' RACE reads into MiXCR, producing one record per CDR3 protein. The table records 450,000 to 550,000 distinct CDR3 sequences, about a fifth of them present only once. In regard to this clonotype: Its antigen is unknown.

Study results and limitations: Most primary-vaccination clones recurred post-booster (around 95% CD4, more than 85% CD8).

The receptor comes from a man between 18 and 35 years old who received the YFV17D yellow fever vaccine. The material sequenced was PBMCs, taken approximately 22 days after the first yellow fever vaccination. V gene TRBV3-1 combines with J gene TRBJ2-3; 8 nucleotides agree with TRBD1. The CDR3 region has the DNA TGTGCCAGCAGCCCCCGGACAGGGTGGACAGATACGCAGTATTTT. Its translation: CASSPRTGWTDTQYF.